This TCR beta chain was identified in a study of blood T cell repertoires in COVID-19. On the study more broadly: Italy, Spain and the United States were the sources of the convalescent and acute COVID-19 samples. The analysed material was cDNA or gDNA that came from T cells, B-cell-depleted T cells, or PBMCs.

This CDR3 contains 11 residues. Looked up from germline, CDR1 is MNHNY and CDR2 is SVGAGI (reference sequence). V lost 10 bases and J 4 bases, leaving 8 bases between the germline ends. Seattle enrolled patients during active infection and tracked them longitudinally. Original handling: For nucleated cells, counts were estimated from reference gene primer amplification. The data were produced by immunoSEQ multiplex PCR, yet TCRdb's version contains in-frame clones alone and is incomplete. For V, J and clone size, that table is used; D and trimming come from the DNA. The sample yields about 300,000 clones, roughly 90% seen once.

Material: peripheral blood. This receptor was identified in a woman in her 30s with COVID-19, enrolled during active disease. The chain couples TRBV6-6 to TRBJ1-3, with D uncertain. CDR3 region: CATERGNTIYF. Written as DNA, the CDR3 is TGTGCCACTGAGCGGGGAAACACCATATATTTT.